A single sample gave rise to the 27 T cell receptor beta chains below, sequenced in a study of T cells in Graves' hyperthyroidism and ophthalmopathy (dated by TCRdb to the late 2010s). Libraries were constructed by multiplex PCR. The listed sequencing device is Illumina HiSeq 2000. Amplification of TCR beta CDR3 regions was carried out from RNA transcripts. A first-round RT-PCR of the TCR CDR3 used the HTBI primer set with the Qiagen OneStep RT-PCR kit. The public reads were reanalyzed by TCRdb: fastp trimming at Q25, MiXCR alignment, in-frame beta chains only. For every CDR3 protein sequence, its rows merge into one entry that carries the most common genes and DNA. This sample is represented by fewer than 900,000 distinct CDR3 sequences; around 15% of them were singletons. The ten top clones hold over 7.5% of the sample. The source material was blood. These receptors were collected from a man aged 18 to 29 with Graves' hyperthyroidism.

This clonotype occurred many times. This chain connects TRBV12-3 or TRBV12-4 to TRBJ2-7; D is unclear. V shed 2 bases and J shed 3 bases, with 5 bases lying between them. The CDR3 length is 12 residues. The CDR3 region is CASSLQVYEQYF. The CDR3 bases are TGTGCCAGCAGTTTACAGGTCTACGAGCAGTACTTC.

This clonotype occurred many times. V and J are TRBV2 and TRBJ2-5, with 10 nucleotides matching TRBD1. The CDR3 is 16 residues long. The V gene end was trimmed by 5 bases and the J gene end by 5 bases; junction bases not matched to a gene: 11. CDR1 is SNHLY, CDR2 FYNNEI, per germline. In DNA form, the CDR3 reads TGTGCCAGCAGTCGAACCGGGACAGGGGCCTCTGAGACCCAGTACTTC. Translation gives CASSRTGTGASETQYF.

This clonotype was counted many times. The chain uses TRBV12-3 or TRBV12-4 and TRBJ2-1, with D hard to call. V dropped 7 bases and J dropped 9 bases, with 10 bases sitting between them. The CDR3 is 11 amino acids. In DNA, the CDR3 is TGTGCCAGCAACACTGGTGGTGAGCAGTTCTTC. Protein: CASNTGGEQFF.

With respect to this clonotype: An end of the junction differs from the germline gene, which may be a read error. This rearrangement joins TRBV25-1 to TRBJ1-4; D remains ambiguous. Germline CDR1 and CDR2: MGHDK and SYGVNS. This CDR3 has 14 residues. The CDR3 reads CASSEYGPNEKLFF. The CDR3 DNA is TGTGCCAGCAGTGAATATGGGCCTAACGAAAAACTGTTTTTT.

DNA of the CDR3: TGTGCCAGCATAAAAAGGGGGGGGCGGAATTCACCCCTCCACTTT. Encoded protein: CASIKRGGRNSPLHF. The chain has TRBV6-1 and TRBJ1-6; D is possibly TRBD1 (6 bases). Trimming removed 7 bases from V and 7 bases from J, with 17 bases in between. The CDR3 is 15 amino acids. CDR1 MNHNS and CDR2 SASEGT come from the germline V gene.

The chain carries TRBV4-2 and TRBJ1-5; the D gene is possibly TRBD1 (6 bases). The CDR3 is 16 residues long. Germline CDR1 is LGHNA and CDR2 is YNFKEQ. Trimming shortened V by 0 bases and J by 4 bases, and 13 bases separated the two germline ends. The CDR3 protein is CASSQDYGQMNQPQHF. CDR3 bases: TGTGCCAGCAGCCAAGATTACGGACAGATGAATCAGCCCCAGCATTTT.

The sample holds many counts of this clonotype. The V gene is TRBV6-4, the J gene TRBJ1-2; 8 positions agree with TRBD1. V lost 5 bases to trimming and J lost 7 bases; unmatched junction nucleotides: 9. This CDR3 has 14 residues. Germline V lookup: CDR1 MRHNA, CDR2 SNTAGT. This CDR3 is CASSPTGEMPGYTF. Here the CDR3 DNA reads TGTGCCAGCAGTCCGACAGGGGAGATGCCTGGCTACACCTTC.

The chain joins TRBV24-1 to TRBJ1-2; TRBD1 aligns across 8 bases. Germline lookup yields CDR1 KGHDR and CDR2 SFDVKD. After removal of 7 bases from V and 7 bases from J, the junction contained 7 bases not matched to a gene. The CDR3 is made up of 13 amino acids. The DNA of the CDR3 is TGTGCCACCAGGGGGACAGGAGAAGGTGGCTACACCTTC. It is translated as CATRGTGEGGYTF.

This clonotype was detected a few times. This sequence joins TRBV28 and TRBJ2-7, with D possibly being TRBD1 (6 bases). Germline CDR1 reads MDHEN; CDR2 reads SYDVKM. The CDR3 loop spans 13 amino acids. Deletions cut 3 bases from V and 7 bases from J, with 13 bases between. The CDR3 loop is CASSFRTGWEQYF. CDR3 nucleotides: TGTGCCAGCAGTTTCAGAACAGGGTGGGAGCAGTACTTC.

At least ten counts were recorded for this clonotype. CDR3 in DNA: TGTGCCAGCAGTCTCCGACAGATGGAGACCCAGTACTTC. This codes for CASSLRQMETQYF. The V call is TRBV28, the J call TRBJ2-5; a weak D match, TRBD1 (5 bases). CDR1 and CDR2 from the germline V gene are MDHEN and SYDVKM. The CDR3 has 13 residues. Deletions cut 5 bases from V and 5 bases from J, with 12 bases between.

This clonotype was seen ten or more times. The rearrangement uses TRBV12-3 or TRBV12-4 and TRBJ2-1; D is unclear. The V end was cut by 2 bases, the J end by 5 bases, with 7 bases between. CDR3 size: 13 residues. The CDR3 DNA reads TGTGCCAGCAGTTTATATCGGGACAATGAGCAGTTCTTC. Its protein product is CASSLYRDNEQFF.

Only a few counts were recorded for this clonotype. The chain joins TRBV24-1 to TRBJ1-1, with no clear D. The germline gives CDR1 KGHDR, CDR2 SFDVKD. V was shortened by 2 bases and J by 4 bases, with 16 bases between the two germline ends. The CDR3 is made up of 16 amino acids. The CDR3 DNA reads TGTGCCACCAGTGATTCCTACTCAGCGGTTCCCACTGAAGCTTTCTTT. This gives the protein CATSDSYSAVPTEAFF.

This clonotype was counted only a few times. The rearrangement uses TRBV20-1 and TRBJ2-1, with 14 bases matching TRBD2. Per the germline V gene, CDR1 is DFQATT and CDR2 is SNEGSKA (reference sequence). Trimming took 4 bases from V and 4 from J; bases not matched to a gene: 12. The CDR3 consists of 18 residues. In nucleotides, the CDR3 is TGCAGTGCTAACCCAACGACTAGCGGGAGGGCCAGGTACAATGAGCAGTTCTTC. This translates into CSANPTTSGRARYNEQFF.

The chain has TRBV30 and TRBJ2-3, with no clear D. Looked up from germline, CDR1 is GTSNPN and CDR2 is SVGIG (reference sequence). V was pared by 4 bases and J by 2 bases, with 10 bases between. This CDR3 region has 13 residues. CDR3 protein: CAWNRALTDTQYF. The DNA for the CDR3 is TGTGCCTGGAACCGAGCGCTCACAGATACGCAGTATTTT.

V gene TRBV20-1 combines with J gene TRBJ2-7; a weak D match, TRBD1 (5 bases). V was trimmed by 6 bases and J by 2 bases, leaving 11 bases between them. Germline V gene sequence: CDR1 DFQATT, CDR2 SNEGSKA (reference sequence). This CDR3 spans 12 amino acids. The CDR3 DNA follows: TGCAGTGCCCCTCTAGGGGCCTACGAGCAGTACTTC. This translates into CSAPLGAYEQYF.

This clonotype was detected ten times or more. V and J are TRBV12-5 and TRBJ2-3, with 9 bases aligning to TRBD1. Trimming at V came to 1 base and at J to 0 bases, leaving 8 bases not matched to a gene. CDR1 is LGHNT and CDR2 is FRNRAP in the germline V gene. CDR3 length equals 18 residues. CDR3 nucleotide sequence: TGTGCTAGTGGTTTGGCCCGGACAGGGGCCGCGAGCACAGATACGCAGTATTTT. It codes for CASGLARTGAASTDTQYF.

As DNA, the CDR3 is TGTGCCTGGAAAGGGGGCAGGAGCAATGAAAAACTGTTTTTT. Protein: CAWKGGRSNEKLFF. The chain links TRBV30 to TRBJ1-4, with 7 bases matching TRBD1. Germline V gene lookup returns CDR1 GTSNPN and CDR2 SVGIG (reference sequence). The ends lost 4 bases at V and 5 bases at J; junction bases unmatched: 7. The CDR3 has 14 residues.

This clonotype came up a few times. The chain uses TRBV28 and TRBJ2-1, with D maybe TRBD1 (5 bases). In germline, CDR1 is MDHEN, CDR2 SYDVKM. The CDR3 contains 14 residues. Trimming removed 3 bases from V and 2 bases from J, with 8 bases in between. CDR3 sequence (DNA): TGTGCCAGCAGTTTGGGGCCTACCTACAATGAGCAGTTCTTC. Its translation is CASSLGPTYNEQFF. Full variable domain (rest looked up from reference TRBV28 and TRBJ2-1): DVKVTQSSRYLVKRTGEKVFLECVQDMDHENMFWYRQDPGLGLRLIYFSYDVKMKEKGDIPEGYSVSREKKERFSLILESASTNQTSMYLCASSLGPTYNEQFFGPGTRLTVL.

The rearrangement links TRBV7-9 to TRBJ1-1; the D gene is possibly TRBD1 (5 bases). Germline V gene sequence: CDR1 SEHNR, CDR2 FQNEAQ (reference sequence). This CDR3 spans 15 amino acids. V was pared by 1 base and J by 4 bases, with 13 bases between. CDR3 coding DNA: TGTGCCAGCAGCTTAGGAGGGGTTTGGAGCACTGAAGCTTTCTTT. Protein sequence: CASSLGGVWSTEAFF. The full variable domain, with the rest looked up from reference TRBV7-9 and TRBJ1-1, is DTGVSQNPRHKITKRGQNVTFRCDPISEHNRLYWYRQTLGQGPEFLTYFQNEAQLEKSRLLSDRFSAERPKGSFSTLEIQRTEQGDSAMYLCASSLGGVWSTEAFFGQGTRLTVV.

This clonotype has a count of ten or more. The chain uses TRBV29-1 and TRBJ2-1; 8 bases match TRBD2. The CDR3 runs 12 residues. Unmatched junction bases numbered 3, after V lost 5 bases and J lost 6 bases. Germline V gene data show CDR1 as SQVTM and CDR2 as ANQGSEA. This chain's CDR3 is CSVLLAGNEQFF. The CDR3, as DNA: TGCAGCGTTCTTCTAGCGGGCAATGAGCAGTTCTTC.

This rearrangement joins TRBV24-1 to TRBJ2-1; tentatively, D is TRBD1 (5 bases). CDR3 length equals 14 residues. The germline CDR1 and CDR2 sequences are KGHDR and SFDVKD. V lost 3 bases, J lost 8 bases, and 13 bases lay in between. CDR3 amino acids: CATSDTFRVHEQFF. The CDR3, as DNA: TGTGCCACCAGTGATACGTTCAGGGTCCATGAGCAGTTCTTC.

The genes are TRBV28 and TRBJ2-7; D is unresolved. Trimming took off 5 bases at V and 4 bases at J, with 12 bases between the two ends. Germline-derived CDR1 and CDR2 are MDHEN and SYDVKM. This CDR3 has 13 residues. This CDR3 reads CASSPSERYEQYF. For the CDR3, the DNA is TGTGCCAGCAGTCCCTCAGAGAGGTACGAGCAGTACTTC.

The gene calls are TRBV6-1 and TRBJ2-2, with 7 bases fitting TRBD1. This CDR3 is 16 amino acids long. Germline-derived CDR1 and CDR2 are MNHNS and SASEGT. V shed 5 bases, J shed 0 bases, and the junction held 6 bases outside the gene matches. This CDR3 reads CASSRAGTANTGELFF. CDR3 in DNA: TGTGCCAGCAGTCGTGCCGGGACAGCGAACACCGGGGAGCTGTTTTTT.

For the CDR3, the DNA is TGCAGCGTTGCGGGGGGGACAGACTCGTACAATGAGCAGTTCTTC. Translated: CSVAGGTDSYNEQFF. J is TRBJ2-1 and V is TRBV29-1; possibly TRBD2 for D (8 bases). V lost 4 bases and J 4 bases, leaving 17 bases between the germline ends. Germline values: CDR1 SQVTM, CDR2 ANQGSEA. The CDR3 loop spans 15 amino acids.

This clonotype was found many times. The rearrangement links TRBV13 to TRBJ2-7, with unresolved D. Germline V gives CDR1 PRHDT, CDR2 FYEKMQ (reference sequence). Between the trimmed V and J ends, which lost 1 base and 7 bases, there was a span of 11 bases. CDR3 length: 13 amino acids. The CDR3 protein is CASSLDYNQEQYF. As DNA, the CDR3 is TGTGCCAGCAGCTTAGACTACAACCAGGAGCAGTACTTC.

The J gene is TRBJ2-7, the V gene TRBV6-2 or TRBV6-3, with D perhaps assigned TRBD1 or TRBD2 (5 bases each). Germline V gene data show CDR1 as MNHEY and CDR2 as SVGEGT. Trimming cost V 4 bases and J 7 bases, with 14 bases left between them. The CDR3 sequence is 13 residues long. The CDR3 sequence: CASSSRDGEEQYF. As DNA, the CDR3 is TGTGCCAGCAGTTCCCGGGACGGAGAAGAGCAGTACTTC.

This sequence joins TRBV27 and TRBJ2-5, with 8 bases aligning to TRBD1. The CDR3 length is 15 residues. Germline V gene lookup returns CDR1 MNHEY and CDR2 SMNVEV (reference sequence). After removal of 7 bases from V and 5 bases from J, the junction contained 12 bases not matched to a gene. This CDR3 reads CASTDFGQGRETQYF. The CDR3 nucleotides read TGTGCCAGCACCGACTTTGGACAGGGACGGGAGACCCAGTACTTC.